Reported below is one T cell receptor beta chain. Its antigen is unknown. This record comes from a study of OX40 agonist ivuxolimab in advanced cancers. The overall study: Participants, about 83% male, averaged approximately 65 years of age, ranging from about 23 to 90. Study results and caveats: CD8+ T cells showed, on average, more clonal expansion than CD4+ cells.

Profiling relied on immunoSEQ multiplex PCR, and the TCRdb table lists in-frame clones only, not all of them. The repertoire holds 66,000 or so clones, with around 85% as singletons. CDR3 size: 15 residues. J lost 4 bases, V lost 6 bases, and 6 bases had no gene match. CDR1 and CDR2 (germline): MDHEN, SYDVKM. The chain combines TRBV28 with TRBJ2-6, with 7 bases aligning to TRBD1. This receptor was obtained from an adult with an advanced solid tumor such as melanoma, head and neck, liver or kidney cancer. Sequenced material: CD4+ or CD8+ T cells sorted from blood, taken in a trial of the OX40 agonist ivuxolimab. The CDR3: CASSLQGYGANVLTF. CDR3 bases: TGTGCCAGCAGCCTACAGGGGTACGGGGCCAACGTCCTGACTTTC.